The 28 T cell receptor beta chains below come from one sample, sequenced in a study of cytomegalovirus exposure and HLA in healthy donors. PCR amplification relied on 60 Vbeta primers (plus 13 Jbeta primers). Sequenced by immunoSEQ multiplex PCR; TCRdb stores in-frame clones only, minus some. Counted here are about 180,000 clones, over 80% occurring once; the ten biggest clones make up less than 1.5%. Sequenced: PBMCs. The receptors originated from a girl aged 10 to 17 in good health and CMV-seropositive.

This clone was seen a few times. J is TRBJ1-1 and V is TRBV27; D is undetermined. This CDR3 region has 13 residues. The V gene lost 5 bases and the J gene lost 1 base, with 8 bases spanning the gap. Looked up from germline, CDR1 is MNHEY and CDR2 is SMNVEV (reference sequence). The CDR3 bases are TGTGCCAGCAGTCGAAACAGGAACACTGAAGCTTTCTTT. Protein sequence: CASSRNRNTEAFF.

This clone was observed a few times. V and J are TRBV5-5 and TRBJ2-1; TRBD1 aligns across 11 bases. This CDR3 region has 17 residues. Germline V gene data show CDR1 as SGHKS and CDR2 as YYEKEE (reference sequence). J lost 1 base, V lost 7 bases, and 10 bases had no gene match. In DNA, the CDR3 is TGTGCCAGCGCACGGACAGGGGGCCCGCGGTCCTACAATGAGCAGTTCTTC. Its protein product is CASARTGGPRSYNEQFF.

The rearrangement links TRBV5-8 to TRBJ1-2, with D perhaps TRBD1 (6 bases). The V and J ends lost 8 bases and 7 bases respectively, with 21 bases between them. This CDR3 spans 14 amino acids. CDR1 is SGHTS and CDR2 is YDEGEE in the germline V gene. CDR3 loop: CARGGDERLIGYTF. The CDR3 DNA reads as TGTGCCAGAGGGGGGGACGAACGGTTGATTGGCTACACCTTC.

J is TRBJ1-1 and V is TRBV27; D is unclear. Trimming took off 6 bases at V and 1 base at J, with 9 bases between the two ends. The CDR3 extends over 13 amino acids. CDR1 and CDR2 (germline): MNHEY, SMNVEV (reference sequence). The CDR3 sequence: CASRIQWNTEAFF. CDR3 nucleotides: TGTGCCAGCAGGATCCAGTGGAACACTGAAGCTTTCTTT.

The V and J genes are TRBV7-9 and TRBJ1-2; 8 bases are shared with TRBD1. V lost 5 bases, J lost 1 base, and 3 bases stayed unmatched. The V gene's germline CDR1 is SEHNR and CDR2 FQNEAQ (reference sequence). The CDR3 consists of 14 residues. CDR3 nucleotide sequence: TGTGCCAGCAGCCTAGGACAGGGTAACTATGGCTACACCTTC. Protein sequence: CASSLGQGNYGYTF.

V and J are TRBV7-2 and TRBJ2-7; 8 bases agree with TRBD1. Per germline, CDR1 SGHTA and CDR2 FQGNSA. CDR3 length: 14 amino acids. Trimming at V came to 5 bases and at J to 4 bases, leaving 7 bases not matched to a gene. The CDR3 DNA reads TGTGCCAGCAGCCCGTGGCAGGGGGCGTACGAGCAGTACTTC. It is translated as CASSPWQGAYEQYF.

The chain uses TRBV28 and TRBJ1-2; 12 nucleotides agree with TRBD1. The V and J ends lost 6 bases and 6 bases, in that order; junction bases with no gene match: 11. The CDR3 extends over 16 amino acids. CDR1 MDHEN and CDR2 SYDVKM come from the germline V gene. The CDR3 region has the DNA TGTGCCAGCAGATCTACATTCCGGGACAGGGGGCATGGCTACACCTTC. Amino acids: CASRSTFRDRGHGYTF.

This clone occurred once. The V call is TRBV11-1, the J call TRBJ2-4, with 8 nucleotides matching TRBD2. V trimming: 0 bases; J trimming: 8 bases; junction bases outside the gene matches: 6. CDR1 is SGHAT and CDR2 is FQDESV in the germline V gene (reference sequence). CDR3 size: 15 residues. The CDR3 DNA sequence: TGTGCCAGCAGCTTAGCCCCGGGGGGGCGGGACATTCAGTACTTC. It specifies CASSLAPGGRDIQYF.

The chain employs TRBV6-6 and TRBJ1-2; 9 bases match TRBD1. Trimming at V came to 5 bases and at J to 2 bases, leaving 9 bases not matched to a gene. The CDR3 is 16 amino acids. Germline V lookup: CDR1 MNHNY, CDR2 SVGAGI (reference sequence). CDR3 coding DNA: TGTGCCAGCAGTCGGAGGGACAGGGAAGAAAACTATGGCTACACCTTC. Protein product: CASSRRDREENYGYTF.

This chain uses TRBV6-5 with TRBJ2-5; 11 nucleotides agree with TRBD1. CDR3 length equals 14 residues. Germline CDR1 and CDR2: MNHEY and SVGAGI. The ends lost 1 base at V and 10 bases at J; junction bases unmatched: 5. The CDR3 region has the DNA TGTGCCAGCAGTTACTGGGACAGGGGGGGTGACCAGTACTTC. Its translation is CASSYWDRGGDQYF.

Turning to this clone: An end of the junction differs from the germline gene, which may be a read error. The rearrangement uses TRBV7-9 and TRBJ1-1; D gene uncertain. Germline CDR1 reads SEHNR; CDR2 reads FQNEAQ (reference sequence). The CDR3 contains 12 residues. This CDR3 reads CSSSLGPAEAFF. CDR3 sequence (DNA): TGTTCCAGCAGCTTAGGTCCCGCTGAAGCTTTCTTT.

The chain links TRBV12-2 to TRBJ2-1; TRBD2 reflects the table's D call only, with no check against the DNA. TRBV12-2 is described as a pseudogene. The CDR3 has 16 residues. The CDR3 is CASRTSSGRGDNEQFF. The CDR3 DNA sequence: TGTGCAAGTCGAACCTCTAGCGGGAGGGGGGACAATGAGCAGTTCTTC.

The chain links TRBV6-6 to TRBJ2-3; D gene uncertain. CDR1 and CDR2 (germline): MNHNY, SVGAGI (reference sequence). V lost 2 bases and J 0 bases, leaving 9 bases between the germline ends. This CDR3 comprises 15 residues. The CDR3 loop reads CASSYTASSTDTQYF. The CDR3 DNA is TGTGCCAGCAGTTACACAGCAAGTAGCACAGATACGCAGTATTTT.

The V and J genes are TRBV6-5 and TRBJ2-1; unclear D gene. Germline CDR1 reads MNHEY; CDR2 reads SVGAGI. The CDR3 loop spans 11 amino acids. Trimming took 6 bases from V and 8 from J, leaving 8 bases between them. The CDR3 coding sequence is TGTGCCAGCAGGTCAGGTCATGAGCAGTTCTTC. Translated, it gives CASRSGHEQFF.

The CDR3 sequence: CASSQDYKVALRLNTGELFF. In DNA, the CDR3 is TGCGCCAGCAGCCAAGATTATAAGGTAGCTCTTCGTTTGAACACCGGGGAGCTGTTTTTT. The chain couples TRBV4-1 to TRBJ2-2; D is uncertain. The CDR3 sequence is 20 residues long. V was shortened by 0 bases and J by 1 base, with 21 bases between the two germline ends. CDR1 is MGHRA, CDR2 YSYEKL, per germline.

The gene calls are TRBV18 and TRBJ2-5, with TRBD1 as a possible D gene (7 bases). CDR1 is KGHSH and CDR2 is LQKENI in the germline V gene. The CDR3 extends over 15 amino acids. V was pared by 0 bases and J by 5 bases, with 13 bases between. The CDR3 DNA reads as TGTGCCAGCTCACCACCAGGAGGGGGCGAGGAGACCCAGTACTTC. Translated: CASSPPGGGEETQYF.

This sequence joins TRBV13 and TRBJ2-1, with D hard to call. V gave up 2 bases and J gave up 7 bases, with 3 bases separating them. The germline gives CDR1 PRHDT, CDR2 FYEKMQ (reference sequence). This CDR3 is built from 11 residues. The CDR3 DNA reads TGTGCCAGCAGCTTAACAAATGAGCAGTTCTTC. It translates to CASSLTNEQFF.

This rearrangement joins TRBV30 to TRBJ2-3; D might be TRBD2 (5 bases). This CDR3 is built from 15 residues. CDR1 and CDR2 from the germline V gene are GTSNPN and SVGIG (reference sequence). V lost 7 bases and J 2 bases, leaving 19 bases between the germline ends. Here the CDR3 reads CASNPPSGATDTQYF. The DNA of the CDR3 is TGTGCCTCCAACCCCCCCAGCGGAGCCACAGATACGCAGTATTTT. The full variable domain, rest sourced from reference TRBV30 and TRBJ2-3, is SQTIHQWPATLVQPVGSPLSLECTVEGTSNPNLYWYRQAAGRGLQLLFYSVGIGQISSEVPQNLSASRPQDRQFILSSKKLLLSDSGFYLCASNPPSGATDTQYFGPGTRLTVL.

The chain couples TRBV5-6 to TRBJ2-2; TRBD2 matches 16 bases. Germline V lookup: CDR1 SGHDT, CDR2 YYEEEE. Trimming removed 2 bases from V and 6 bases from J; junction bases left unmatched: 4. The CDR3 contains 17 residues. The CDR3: CASSFGTSGRAPGELFF. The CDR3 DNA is TGTGCCAGCAGCTTTGGGACTAGCGGGAGGGCCCCCGGGGAGCTGTTTTTT.

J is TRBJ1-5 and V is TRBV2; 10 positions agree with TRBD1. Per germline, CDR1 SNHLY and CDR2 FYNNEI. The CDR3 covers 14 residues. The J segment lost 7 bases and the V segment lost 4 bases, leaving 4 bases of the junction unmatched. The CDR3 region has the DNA TGTGCCAGCAGTGGGGACAGGGGCTGGCAGCCCCAGCATTTT. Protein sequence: CASSGDRGWQPQHF.

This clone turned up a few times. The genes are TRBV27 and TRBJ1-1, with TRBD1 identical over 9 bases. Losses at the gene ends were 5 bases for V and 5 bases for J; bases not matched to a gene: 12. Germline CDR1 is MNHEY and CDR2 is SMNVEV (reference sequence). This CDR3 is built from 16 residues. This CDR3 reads CASSAIYRGRETEAFF. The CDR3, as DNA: TGTGCCAGCAGTGCAATTTACAGGGGGCGAGAGACTGAAGCTTTCTTT.

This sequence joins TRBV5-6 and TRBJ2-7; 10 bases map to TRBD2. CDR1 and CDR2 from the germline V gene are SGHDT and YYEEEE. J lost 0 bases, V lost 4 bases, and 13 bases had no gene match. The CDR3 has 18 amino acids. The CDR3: CASSVGGEGLAHSYEQYF. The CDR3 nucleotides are TGTGCCAGCAGCGTGGGGGGAGAGGGACTAGCGCACTCCTACGAGCAGTACTTC.

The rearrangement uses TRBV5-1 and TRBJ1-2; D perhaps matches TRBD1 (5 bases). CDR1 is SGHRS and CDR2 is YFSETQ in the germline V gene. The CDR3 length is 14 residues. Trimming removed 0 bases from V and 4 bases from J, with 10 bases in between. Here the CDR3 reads CASSLVRQGYGYTF. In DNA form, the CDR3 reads TGCGCCAGCAGCTTGGTAAGGCAGGGCTATGGCTACACCTTC.

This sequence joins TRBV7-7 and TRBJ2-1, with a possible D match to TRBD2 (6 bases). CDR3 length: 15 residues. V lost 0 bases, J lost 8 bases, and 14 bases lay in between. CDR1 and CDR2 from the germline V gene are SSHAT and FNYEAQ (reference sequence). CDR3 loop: CASSLALSGKDEQFF. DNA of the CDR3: TGTGCCAGCAGCTTAGCGCTTAGCGGAAAGGATGAGCAGTTCTTC.

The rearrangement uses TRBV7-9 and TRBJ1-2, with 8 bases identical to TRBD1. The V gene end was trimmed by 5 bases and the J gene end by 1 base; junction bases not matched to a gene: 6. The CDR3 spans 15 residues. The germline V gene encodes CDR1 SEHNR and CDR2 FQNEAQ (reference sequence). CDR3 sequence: CASSGDRGLNYGYTF. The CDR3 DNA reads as TGTGCCAGCAGCGGCGACAGGGGTCTTAACTATGGCTACACCTTC.

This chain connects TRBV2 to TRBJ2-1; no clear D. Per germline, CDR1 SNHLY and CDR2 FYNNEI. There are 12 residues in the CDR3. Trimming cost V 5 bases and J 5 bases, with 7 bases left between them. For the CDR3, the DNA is TGTGCCAGCAGTACCCGGGACAATGAGCAGTTCTTC. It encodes CASSTRDNEQFF. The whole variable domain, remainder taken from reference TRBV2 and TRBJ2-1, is EPEVTQTPSHQVTQMGQEVILRCVPISNHLYFYWYRQILGQKVEFLVSFYNNEISEKSEIFDDQFSVERPDGSNFTLKIRSTKLEDSAMYFCASSTRDNEQFFGPGTRLTVL.

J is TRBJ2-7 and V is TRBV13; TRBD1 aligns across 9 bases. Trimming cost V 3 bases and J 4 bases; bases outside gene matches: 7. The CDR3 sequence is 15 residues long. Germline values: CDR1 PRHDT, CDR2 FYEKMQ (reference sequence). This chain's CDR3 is CASSFKGQGSYEQYF. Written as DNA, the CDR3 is TGTGCCAGCAGCTTTAAAGGACAGGGGAGTTACGAGCAGTACTTC.

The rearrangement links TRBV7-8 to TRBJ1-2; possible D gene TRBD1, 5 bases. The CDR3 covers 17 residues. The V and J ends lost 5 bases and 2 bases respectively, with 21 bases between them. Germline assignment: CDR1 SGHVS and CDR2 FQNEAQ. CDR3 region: CASSLGELRATNYGYTF. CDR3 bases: TGTGCCAGCAGCCTAGGGGAGCTGCGGGCCACGAACTATGGCTACACCTTC. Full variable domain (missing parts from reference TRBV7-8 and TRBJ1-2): GAGVSQSPRYKVAKRGQDVALRCDPISGHVSLFWYQQALGQGPEFLTYFQNEAQLDKSGLPSDRFFAERPEGSVSTLKIQRTQQEDSAVYLCASSLGELRATNYGYTFGSGTRLTVV.